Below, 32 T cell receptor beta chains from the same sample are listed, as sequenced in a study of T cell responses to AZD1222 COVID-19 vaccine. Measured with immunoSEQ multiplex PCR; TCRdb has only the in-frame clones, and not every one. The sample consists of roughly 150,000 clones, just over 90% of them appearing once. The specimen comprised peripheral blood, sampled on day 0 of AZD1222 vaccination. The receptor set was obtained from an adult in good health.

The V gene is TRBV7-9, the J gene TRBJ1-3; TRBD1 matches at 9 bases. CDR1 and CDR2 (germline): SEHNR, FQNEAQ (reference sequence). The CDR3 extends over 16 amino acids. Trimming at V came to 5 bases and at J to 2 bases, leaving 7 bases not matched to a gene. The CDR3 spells CASSPPGQGAGNTIYF. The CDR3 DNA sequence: TGTGCCAGCAGCCCGCCGGGACAGGGTGCTGGAAACACCATATATTTT.

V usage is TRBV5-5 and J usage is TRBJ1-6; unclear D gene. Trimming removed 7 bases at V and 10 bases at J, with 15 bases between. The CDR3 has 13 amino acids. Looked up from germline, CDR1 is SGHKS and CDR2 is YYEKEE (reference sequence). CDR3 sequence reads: CASLFDPESPLHF. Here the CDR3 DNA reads TGTGCCAGCCTCTTCGACCCGGAATCACCCCTCCACTTT.

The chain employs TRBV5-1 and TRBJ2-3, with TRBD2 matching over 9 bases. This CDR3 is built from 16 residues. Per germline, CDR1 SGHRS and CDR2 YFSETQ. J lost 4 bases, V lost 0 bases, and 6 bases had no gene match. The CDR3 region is CASSLDSGSRADTQYF. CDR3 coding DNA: TGCGCCAGCAGCTTGGATAGCGGGAGCCGAGCAGATACGCAGTATTTT.

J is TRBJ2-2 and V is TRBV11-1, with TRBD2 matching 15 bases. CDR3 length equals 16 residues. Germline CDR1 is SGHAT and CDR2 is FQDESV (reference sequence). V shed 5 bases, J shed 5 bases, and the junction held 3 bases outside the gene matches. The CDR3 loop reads CASSLGTSGGTGELFF. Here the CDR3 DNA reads TGTGCCAGCAGCCTTGGGACTAGCGGGGGGACCGGGGAGCTGTTTTTT.

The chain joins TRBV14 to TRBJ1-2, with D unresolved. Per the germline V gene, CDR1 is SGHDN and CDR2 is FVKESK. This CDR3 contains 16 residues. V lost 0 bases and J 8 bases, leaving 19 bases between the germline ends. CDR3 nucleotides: TGTGCCAGCAGCCAAGAGGGTACGGACCGCCTTCGGGGCTACACCTTC. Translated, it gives CASSQEGTDRLRGYTF.

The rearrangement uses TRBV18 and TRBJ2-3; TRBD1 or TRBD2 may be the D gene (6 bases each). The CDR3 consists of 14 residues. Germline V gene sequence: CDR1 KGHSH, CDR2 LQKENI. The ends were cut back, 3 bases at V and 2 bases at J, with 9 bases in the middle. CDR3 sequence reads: CASSPGGNTDTQYF. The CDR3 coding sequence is TGTGCCAGCTCACCCGGGGGCAACACAGATACGCAGTATTTT.

CDR3 nucleotide sequence: TGTGCCAGCAGCATAAGCACAGGGGATCAGCCCCAGCATTTT. This sequence encodes CASSISTGDQPQHF. The chain recombines TRBV7-8 with TRBJ1-5, with 7 bases identical to TRBD1. The J segment lost 5 bases and the V segment lost 5 bases, leaving 6 bases of the junction unmatched. Germline V gene lookup returns CDR1 SGHVS and CDR2 FQNEAQ. The CDR3 is 14 residues long.

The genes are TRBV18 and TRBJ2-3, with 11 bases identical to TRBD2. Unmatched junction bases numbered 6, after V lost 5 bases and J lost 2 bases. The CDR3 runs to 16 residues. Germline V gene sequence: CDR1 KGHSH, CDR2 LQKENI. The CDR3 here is CASSVLAGGYTDTQYF. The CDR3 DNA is TGTGCCAGCTCAGTGCTAGCGGGAGGCTACACAGATACGCAGTATTTT.

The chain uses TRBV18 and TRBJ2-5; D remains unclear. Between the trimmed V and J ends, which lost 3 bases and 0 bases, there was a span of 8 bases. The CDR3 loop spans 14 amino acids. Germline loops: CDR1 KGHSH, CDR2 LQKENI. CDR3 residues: CASSPIGYQETQYF. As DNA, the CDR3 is TGTGCCAGCTCACCGATAGGGTACCAAGAGACCCAGTACTTC.

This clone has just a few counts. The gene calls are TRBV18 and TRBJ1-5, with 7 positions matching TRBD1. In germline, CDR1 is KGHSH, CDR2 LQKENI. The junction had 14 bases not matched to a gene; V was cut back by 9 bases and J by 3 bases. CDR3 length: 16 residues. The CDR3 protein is CASSMIPGTANQPQHF. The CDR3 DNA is TGTGCCAGTTCGATGATCCCCGGGACAGCCAATCAGCCCCAGCATTTT.

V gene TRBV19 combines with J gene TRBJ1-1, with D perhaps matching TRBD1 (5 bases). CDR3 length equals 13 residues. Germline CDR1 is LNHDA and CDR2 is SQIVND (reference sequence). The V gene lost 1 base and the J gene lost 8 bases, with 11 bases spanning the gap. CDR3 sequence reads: CASSIVLGQEAFF. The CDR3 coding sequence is TGTGCCAGTAGTATAGTGCTGGGGCAGGAAGCTTTCTTT.

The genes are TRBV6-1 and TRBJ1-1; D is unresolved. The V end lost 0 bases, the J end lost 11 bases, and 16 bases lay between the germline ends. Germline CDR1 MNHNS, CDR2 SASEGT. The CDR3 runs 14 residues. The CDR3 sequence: CASSEASKEGWAFF. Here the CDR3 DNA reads TGTGCCAGCAGTGAAGCCTCTAAAGAGGGATGGGCTTTCTTT.

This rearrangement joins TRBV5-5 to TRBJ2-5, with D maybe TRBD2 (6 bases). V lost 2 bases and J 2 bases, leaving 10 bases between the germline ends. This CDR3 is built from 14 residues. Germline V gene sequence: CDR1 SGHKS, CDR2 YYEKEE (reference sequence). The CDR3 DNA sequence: TGTGCCAGCAGCTTCTGGGACTCTCAAGAGACCCAGTACTTC. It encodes CASSFWDSQETQYF.

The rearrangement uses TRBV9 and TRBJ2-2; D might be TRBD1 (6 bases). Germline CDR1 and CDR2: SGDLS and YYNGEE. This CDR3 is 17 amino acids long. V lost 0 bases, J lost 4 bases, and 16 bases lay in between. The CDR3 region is CASSVGPRTERTGELFF. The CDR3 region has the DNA TGTGCCAGCAGCGTAGGACCCAGGACAGAACGCACCGGGGAGCTGTTTTTT.

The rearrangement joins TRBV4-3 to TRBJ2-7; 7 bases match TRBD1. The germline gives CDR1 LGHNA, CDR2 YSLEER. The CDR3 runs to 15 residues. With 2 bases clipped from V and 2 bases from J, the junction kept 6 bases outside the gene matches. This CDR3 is CASSQSTTGAYEQYF. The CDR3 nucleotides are TGCGCCAGCAGCCAATCTACAACAGGGGCCTACGAGCAGTACTTC.

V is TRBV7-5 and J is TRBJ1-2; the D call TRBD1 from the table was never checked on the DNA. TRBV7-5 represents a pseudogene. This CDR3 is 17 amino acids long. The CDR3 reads CVRSSEPYRSYNYGYTF. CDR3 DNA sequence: TGTGTCAGAAGCTCCGAACCCTACAGGAGCTATAACTATGGCTACACCTTC.

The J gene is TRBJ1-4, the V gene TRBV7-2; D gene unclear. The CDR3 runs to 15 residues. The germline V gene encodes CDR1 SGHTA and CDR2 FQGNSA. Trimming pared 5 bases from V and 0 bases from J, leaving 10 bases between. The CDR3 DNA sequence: TGTGCCAGCAGCAGAAGCTGGGCAACTAATGAAAAACTGTTTTTT. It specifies CASSRSWATNEKLFF.

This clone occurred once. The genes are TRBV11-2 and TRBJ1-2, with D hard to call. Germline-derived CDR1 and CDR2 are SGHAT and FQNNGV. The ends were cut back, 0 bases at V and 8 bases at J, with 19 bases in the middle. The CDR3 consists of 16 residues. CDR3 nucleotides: TGTGCCAGCAGCTTAGATTTTCTCCAGGTACCTTCGGGCTACACCTTC. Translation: CASSLDFLQVPSGYTF.

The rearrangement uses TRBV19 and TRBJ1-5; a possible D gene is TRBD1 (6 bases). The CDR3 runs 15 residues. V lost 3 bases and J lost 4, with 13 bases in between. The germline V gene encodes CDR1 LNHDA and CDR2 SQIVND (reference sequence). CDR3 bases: TGTGCCAGTAGTATGGGCAGGGGAGGAAATCAGCCCCAGCATTTT. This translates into CASSMGRGGNQPQHF.

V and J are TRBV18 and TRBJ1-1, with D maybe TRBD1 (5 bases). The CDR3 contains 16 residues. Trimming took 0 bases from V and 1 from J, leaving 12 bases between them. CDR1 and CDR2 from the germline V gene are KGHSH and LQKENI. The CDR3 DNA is TGTGCCAGCTCACCACCGAATTTTGGGGGGAACACTGAAGCTTTCTTT. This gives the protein CASSPPNFGGNTEAFF.

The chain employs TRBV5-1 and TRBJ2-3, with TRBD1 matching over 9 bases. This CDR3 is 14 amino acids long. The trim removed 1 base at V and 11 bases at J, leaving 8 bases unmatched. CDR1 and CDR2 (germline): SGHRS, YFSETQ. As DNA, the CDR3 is TGCGCCAGCAGCTTGTCAACGCCGGGACAGGGGCAGTATTTT. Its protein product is CASSLSTPGQGQYF.

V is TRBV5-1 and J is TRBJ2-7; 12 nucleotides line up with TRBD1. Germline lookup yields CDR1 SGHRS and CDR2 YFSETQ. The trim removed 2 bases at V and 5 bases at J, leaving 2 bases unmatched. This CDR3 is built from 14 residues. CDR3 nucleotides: TGCGCCAGCAGCTTAGGGACAGGGGGCCACGAGCAGTACTTC. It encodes CASSLGTGGHEQYF.

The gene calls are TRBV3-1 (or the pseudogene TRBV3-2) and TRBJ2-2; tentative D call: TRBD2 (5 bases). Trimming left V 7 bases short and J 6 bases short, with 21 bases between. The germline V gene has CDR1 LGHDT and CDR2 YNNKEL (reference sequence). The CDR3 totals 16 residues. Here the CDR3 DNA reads TGTGCCAGCACCCGATCTGGGAGCGGTAGGGCCGGGGAGCTGTTTTTT. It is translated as CASTRSGSGRAGELFF.

CDR3: CASSRTSNQPQHF. As DNA, the CDR3 is TGCGCCAGCAGCCGGACGAGCAATCAGCCCCAGCATTTT. J is TRBJ1-5 and V is TRBV4-3; no definite D call. This CDR3 is built from 13 residues. Germline values: CDR1 LGHNA, CDR2 YSLEER. Trimming removed 4 bases at V and 1 base at J, with 5 bases between.

The CDR3 loop reads CAIGSAATEAFF. The DNA for the CDR3 is TGTGCCATCGGTAGTGCGGCCACTGAAGCTTTCTTT. The V call is TRBV10-3, the J call TRBJ1-1; D remains unclear. The CDR3 covers 12 residues. Germline loops: CDR1 ENHRY, CDR2 SYGVKD. Trimming shortened V by 8 bases and J by 4 bases, and 11 bases separated the two germline ends.

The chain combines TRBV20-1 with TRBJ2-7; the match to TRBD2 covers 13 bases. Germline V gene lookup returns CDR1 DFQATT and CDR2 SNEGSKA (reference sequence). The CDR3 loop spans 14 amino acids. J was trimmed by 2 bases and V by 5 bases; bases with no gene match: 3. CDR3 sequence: CSAGGTSGAYEQYF. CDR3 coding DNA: TGCAGTGCTGGTGGGACTAGCGGGGCCTACGAGCAGTACTTC.

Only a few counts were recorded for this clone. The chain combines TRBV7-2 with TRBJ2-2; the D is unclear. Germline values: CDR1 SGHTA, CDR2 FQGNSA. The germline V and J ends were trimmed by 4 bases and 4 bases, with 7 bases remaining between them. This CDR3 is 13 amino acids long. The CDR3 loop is CASSSRPTGELFF. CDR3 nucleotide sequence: TGTGCCAGCAGCTCTCGCCCCACCGGGGAGCTGTTTTTT.

CDR3 in amino acids: CASSEALNEQFF. The CDR3 DNA reads as TGTGCCAGCAGTGAAGCGTTGAATGAGCAGTTCTTC. The chain recombines TRBV2 with TRBJ2-1; no firm D call. Germline V lookup: CDR1 SNHLY, CDR2 FYNNEI. V dropped 0 bases and J dropped 7 bases, with 4 bases sitting between them. The CDR3 sequence is 12 residues long.

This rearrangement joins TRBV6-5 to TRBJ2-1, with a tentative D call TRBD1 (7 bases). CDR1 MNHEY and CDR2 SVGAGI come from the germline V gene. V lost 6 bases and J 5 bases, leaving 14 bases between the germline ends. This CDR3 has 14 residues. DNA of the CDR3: TGTGCCAGCAGCGTAGGAGGGGGCAACAATGAGCAGTTCTTC. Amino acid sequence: CASSVGGGNNEQFF.

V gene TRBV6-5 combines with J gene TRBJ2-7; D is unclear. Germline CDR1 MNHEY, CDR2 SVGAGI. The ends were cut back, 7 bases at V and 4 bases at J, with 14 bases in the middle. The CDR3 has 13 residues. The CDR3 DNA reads TGTGCCAGCAAGGGTGGCCGAGCTTACGAGCAGTACTTC. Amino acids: CASKGGRAYEQYF.

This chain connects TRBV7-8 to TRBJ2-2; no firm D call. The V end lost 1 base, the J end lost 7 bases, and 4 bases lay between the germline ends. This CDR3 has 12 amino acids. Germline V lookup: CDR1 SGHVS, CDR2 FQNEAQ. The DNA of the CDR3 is TGTGCCAGCAGCTTAGTGGTCGGGGAGCTGTTTTTT. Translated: CASSLVVGELFF.

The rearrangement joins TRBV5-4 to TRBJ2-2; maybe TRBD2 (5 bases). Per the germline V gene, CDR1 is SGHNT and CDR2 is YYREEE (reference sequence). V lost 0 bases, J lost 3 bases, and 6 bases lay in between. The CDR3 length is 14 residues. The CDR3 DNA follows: TGTGCCAGCAGCTTGGGGGGAGACACCGGGGAGCTGTTTTTT. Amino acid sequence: CASSLGGDTGELFF.